These 5 T cell receptor beta chains originate from one sample sequenced in a study of spatial heterogeneity in lung cancer. MiXCR, applied by TCRdb to the 5' RACE reads, yields one record per CDR3 protein. This sample carries around 2,000 distinct CDR3 sequences, 35% to 40% of them seen once, and the ten largest clones take about 22%. The sample's time point: sample taken at primary tumor resection. Findings and limits, study-wide: Intratumoral expanded alpha and beta TCR counts were found to track tumor mutation counts.

No antigen is known for these receptors. The sequenced sample was lung tumor tissue, obtained at surgery. These receptors all stem from a male donor with early-stage non-small cell lung cancer.

This rearrangement joins TRBV20-1 to TRBJ1-1; D is possibly TRBD1 (6 bases). The V gene's germline CDR1 is DFQATT and CDR2 SNEGSKA (reference sequence). The CDR3 contains 14 residues. With 5 bases removed from V and 4 bases from J, the gap between germline ends came to 17 bases. The chain's CDR3 is CSASSRGWGTEAFF. The CDR3 DNA is TGCAGTGCTTCCTCCAGGGGCTGGGGCACTGAAGCTTTCTTT.

The chain combines TRBV28 with TRBJ1-5; possible D gene TRBD1, 5 bases. The CDR3 totals 16 residues. Per germline, CDR1 MDHEN and CDR2 SYDVKM. V lost 5 bases and J lost 6, with 20 bases in between. CDR3 in amino acids: CASSRLGRGGGQPQHF. The DNA of the CDR3 is TGTGCCAGCAGTCGGCTCGGAAGGGGAGGAGGTCAGCCCCAGCATTTT.

By frequency in the sample, this clonotype is medium-sized. The V and J genes are TRBV7-3 and TRBJ2-1; TRBD2 is a possible D gene (6 bases). This CDR3 has 13 residues. V was pared by 1 base and J by 7 bases, with 8 bases between. CDR1 is SGHTA, CDR2 FQGTGA, per germline. The CDR3 DNA is TGTGCCAGCAGCTTAAGTCGGGGGAATGAGCAGTTCTTC. Amino acids: CASSLSRGNEQFF.

V gene TRBV7-8 combines with J gene TRBJ2-1, with D tentatively TRBD1 (6 bases). Germline CDR1 is SGHVS and CDR2 is FQNEAQ. This CDR3 region has 19 residues. The V gene lost 1 base and the J gene lost 5 bases, with 24 bases spanning the gap. Written as DNA, the CDR3 is TGTGCCAGCAGCTTAGATTCCCTCGACGTGACAGGACCCAACAATGAGCAGTTCTTC. Translation gives CASSLDSLDVTGPNNEQFF.

The gene calls are TRBV4-1 and TRBJ2-1; no clear D. This CDR3 region has 12 residues. CDR1 is MGHRA, CDR2 YSYEKL, per germline. V was cut by 1 base and J by 7 bases, with 5 bases left in between. The CDR3 loop is CASSQGGNEQFF. The CDR3 DNA reads as TGCGCCAGCAGCCAAGGCGGAAATGAGCAGTTCTTC.